Following are 21 T cell receptor beta chains from one sample sequenced in a study of cytomegalovirus exposure and HLA in healthy donors. 60 Vbeta and 13 Jbeta primers were used in PCR. Here immunoSEQ multiplex PCR was the method, and the copy in TCRdb shows in-frame clones only, minus some. The sample holds 100,000 or so clones, approximately 80% seen once. Sequences were obtained from PBMCs. These receptor sequences come from a woman aged 40 to 55 in good health and CMV-seropositive.

The chain joins TRBV7-2 to TRBJ2-1, with D tentatively TRBD2 (6 bases). Germline V gene sequence: CDR1 SGHTA, CDR2 FQGNSA. V was cut by 3 bases and J by 4 bases, with 13 bases left in between. The CDR3 contains 15 residues. The CDR3 region is CASSFGFAGYNEQFF. CDR3 DNA: TGTGCCAGCAGCTTTGGCTTTGCGGGGTACAATGAGCAGTTCTTC. Supplemented by reference TRBV7-2 and TRBJ2-1, the full variable domain reads GAGVSQSPSNKVTEKGKDVELRCDPISGHTALYWYRQSLGQGLEFLIYFQGNSAPDKSGLPSDRFSAERTGGSVSTLTIQRTQQEDSAVYLCASSFGFAGYNEQFFGPGTRLTVL.

With respect to this clone: This sample includes further DNA sequences coding for the same CDR3. The chain recombines TRBV18 with TRBJ1-1; D ambiguous. The CDR3 runs 13 residues. CDR1 KGHSH and CDR2 LQKENI come from the germline V gene. V lost 6 bases and J 8 bases, leaving 16 bases between the germline ends. CDR3 in amino acids: CASSPPMAREAFF. The DNA of the CDR3 is TGTGCCAGCTCCCCCCCGATGGCCCGCGAAGCTTTCTTT. Drawing the rest from reference TRBV18 and TRBJ1-1, the complete variable domain is NAGVMQNPRHLVRRRGQEARLRCSPMKGHSHVYWYRQLPEEGLKFMVYLQKENIIDESGMPKERFSAEFPKEGPSILRIQQVVRGDSAAYFCASSPPMAREAFFGQGTRLTVV.

The chain uses TRBV29-1 and TRBJ2-1, with D unresolved. V lost 4 bases, J lost 8 bases, and 18 bases lay in between. The CDR3 covers 14 residues. Per germline, CDR1 SQVTM and CDR2 ANQGSEA. Here the CDR3 DNA reads TGCAGCGTTGGTTTTGGGCTCGTCATGGATGAGCAGTTCTTC. Amino acids: CSVGFGLVMDEQFF.

The chain links TRBV2 to TRBJ2-3; D is perhaps TRBD2 (6 bases). This CDR3 comprises 15 residues. The V end was cut by 7 bases, the J end by 0 bases, with 14 bases between. Germline-derived CDR1 and CDR2 are SNHLY and FYNNEI. CDR3: CASNLVGGSTDTQYF. The CDR3 DNA sequence: TGTGCCAGCAACCTAGTTGGGGGGAGCACAGATACGCAGTATTTT.

The chain employs TRBV5-4 and TRBJ2-2; no clear D gene. With 2 bases removed from V and 1 base from J, the gap between germline ends came to 6 bases. This CDR3 is built from 14 residues. Germline assignment: CDR1 SGHNT and CDR2 YYREEE (reference sequence). The CDR3 DNA follows: TGTGCCAGCAGCTTATCAGTGAACACCGGGGAGCTGTTTTTT. This gives the protein CASSLSVNTGELFF.

The rearrangement joins TRBV2 to TRBJ1-5; possible D gene TRBD1, 5 bases. Germline V lookup: CDR1 SNHLY, CDR2 FYNNEI. Trimming took 1 base from V and 6 from J, leaving 13 bases between them. This CDR3 comprises 15 residues. The chain's CDR3 is CASSEDSRRGQPQHF. The CDR3 DNA follows: TGTGCCAGCAGTGAAGACTCTAGGAGGGGTCAGCCCCAGCATTTT.

The rearrangement links TRBV5-4 to TRBJ2-7, with 15 bases identical to TRBD2. The CDR3 sequence is 15 residues long. Germline V gene lookup returns CDR1 SGHNT and CDR2 YYREEE (reference sequence). Trimming cost V 4 bases and J 8 bases; bases outside gene matches: 7. This CDR3 is CASSSGLAGGYQQYF. In DNA form, the CDR3 reads TGTGCCAGCAGCAGCGGACTAGCGGGGGGGTATCAGCAGTACTTC. Full variable domain (outside the CDR3, taken from reference TRBV5-4 and TRBJ2-7): ETGVTQSPTHLIKTRGQQVTLRCSSQSGHNTVSWYQQALGQGPQFIFQYYREEENGRGNFPPRFSGLQFPNYSSELNVNALELDDSALYLCASSSGLAGGYQQYFGPGTRLTVT.

The rearrangement joins TRBV6-1 to TRBJ2-3, with 14 bases fitting TRBD2. Germline V gene sequence: CDR1 MNHNS, CDR2 SASEGT. The CDR3 spans 14 residues. V gave up 6 bases and J gave up 6 bases; unmatched junction bases: 2. CDR3: CASRGLAGVDTQYF. The CDR3 DNA reads as TGTGCCAGCAGGGGACTAGCGGGGGTGGATACGCAGTATTTT.

This chain uses TRBV2 with TRBJ2-7, with TRBD2 matching over 12 bases. In germline, CDR1 is SNHLY, CDR2 FYNNEI. Germline trimming cut 4 bases from V and 2 bases from J; bases unmatched to any gene: 6. The length of the CDR3 is 16 residues. The chain's CDR3 is CASSGTSGALPYEQYF. In DNA, the CDR3 is TGTGCCAGCAGTGGGACTAGCGGGGCGCTCCCCTACGAGCAGTACTTC. Looking up the rest from reference TRBV2 and TRBJ2-7 gives the full variable domain: EPEVTQTPSHQVTQMGQEVILRCVPISNHLYFYWYRQILGQKVEFLVSFYNNEISEKSEIFDDQFSVERPDGSNFTLKIRSTKLEDSAMYFCASSGTSGALPYEQYFGPGTRLTVT.

This chain connects TRBV5-6 to TRBJ1-4; no clear D. Germline V gene data show CDR1 as SGHDT and CDR2 as YYEEEE. The CDR3 is 16 residues long. V was trimmed by 2 bases and J by 8 bases, leaving 19 bases between them. The CDR3 nucleotides are TGTGCCAGCAGCTTTTTTCAAAGAGGGCTTAAAGAAAAACTGTTTTTT. Translated: CASSFFQRGLKEKLFF.

This clone was counted once. The same CDR3 is also encoded by other DNA sequences in this sample. The chain combines TRBV5-3 with TRBJ1-1; 9 bases are a match to TRBD1. TRBV5-3 is annotated as an ORF whose role is uncertain. V dropped 2 bases and J dropped 8; count of bases not matched to a gene: 7. The CDR3 spans 14 residues. The CDR3 spells CARSFGTGLGEAFF. CDR3 DNA sequence: TGTGCCAGAAGCTTCGGGACAGGGCTAGGAGAAGCTTTCTTT.

The genes are TRBV7-2 and TRBJ2-2; D might be TRBD1 (5 bases). V was trimmed by 3 bases and J by 2 bases, leaving 10 bases between them. The CDR3 sequence is 15 residues long. CDR1 and CDR2 (germline): SGHTA, FQGNSA. The CDR3 region is CASSFHRLNTGELFF. In nucleotides, the CDR3 is TGTGCCAGCAGCTTCCACAGGCTAAACACCGGGGAGCTGTTTTTT.

The genes are TRBV13 and TRBJ1-6; D unclear. The CDR3 has 16 residues. Germline CDR1 and CDR2: PRHDT and FYEKMQ (reference sequence). V shed 0 bases and J shed 7 bases, with 13 bases lying between them. DNA for the CDR3: TGTGCCAGCAGCTTAGGCTCTGGACGGGAAAATTCACCCCTCCACTTT. Amino acids: CASSLGSGRENSPLHF.

This chain connects TRBV5-1 to TRBJ2-1, with D possibly TRBD2 on 6 matching bases. The length of the CDR3 is 14 residues. Germline CDR1 reads SGHRS; CDR2 reads YFSETQ. V was shortened by 3 bases and J by 8 bases, with 15 bases between the two germline ends. The DNA of the CDR3 is TGCGCCAGCAGCTGGAGGGACCCCACTGATGAGCAGTTCTTC. It encodes CASSWRDPTDEQFF.

This rearrangement joins TRBV5-4 to TRBJ2-2; 9 bases fit TRBD1. The CDR3 is 16 residues long. Germline V gene data show CDR1 as SGHNT and CDR2 as YYREEE (reference sequence). V was clipped by 0 bases and J by 2 bases; unmatched bases: 2. Written as DNA, the CDR3 is TGTGCCAGCAGCTTGGCGGGACAGGGTAACACCGGGGAGCTGTTTTTT. Protein product: CASSLAGQGNTGELFF.

This clone turned up a few times. V is TRBV27 and J is TRBJ1-6; maybe TRBD1 (5 bases). The CDR3 contains 14 residues. The germline CDR1 and CDR2 sequences are MNHEY and SMNVEV (reference sequence). V was cut by 6 bases and J by 9 bases, with 15 bases left in between. CDR3 in amino acids: CASRWTKGSSPLHF. CDR3 nucleotide sequence: TGTGCCAGCAGGTGGACAAAGGGTAGTTCACCCCTCCACTTT.

The chain uses TRBV7-9 and TRBJ1-3, with TRBD1 matching over 7 bases. Germline V lookup: CDR1 SEHNR, CDR2 FQNEAQ (reference sequence). The CDR3 is 15 amino acids. J gave up 2 bases and V 3 bases, and 4 bases lay outside the gene matches. CDR3 DNA sequence: TGTGCCAGCAGCTTTCCCAGGGGGGCTGGAAACACCATATATTTT. It translates to CASSFPRGAGNTIYF.

In DNA, the CDR3 is TGTGCCAGCAGTGAATGGGGCATCAGGAGTTCCTATAATTCACCCCTCCACTTT. Translated, it gives CASSEWGIRSSYNSPLHF. The V gene is TRBV25-1, the J gene TRBJ1-6, with D possibly matching TRBD1 (5 bases). The CDR3 has 18 residues. Germline V gene data show CDR1 as MGHDK and CDR2 as SYGVNS. V was cut by 1 base and J by 1 base, with 14 bases left in between.

The chain joins TRBV4-1 to TRBJ1-5, with TRBD1 matching 8 bases. Germline CDR1 is MGHRA and CDR2 is YSYEKL. V was pared by 2 bases and J by 6 bases, with 6 bases of the junction left unmatched. The CDR3 totals 15 residues. This CDR3 reads CASSQRQGASQPQHF. The DNA of the CDR3 is TGCGCCAGCAGCCAACGGCAGGGGGCGAGTCAGCCCCAGCATTTT.

This clone was seen a handful of times. This chain joins TRBV2 and TRBJ1-2, with a weak D call TRBD1 (6 bases). This CDR3 comprises 13 residues. Germline V gene sequence: CDR1 SNHLY, CDR2 FYNNEI. V was trimmed by 7 bases and J by 12 bases, leaving 21 bases between them. The CDR3 here is CASTPLGQGHHTF. Here the CDR3 DNA reads TGTGCCAGCACCCCCCTGGGGCAGGGGCATCACACCTTC.

The genes are TRBV18 and TRBJ1-1, with D uncertain. The germline gives CDR1 KGHSH, CDR2 LQKENI. CDR3 length equals 14 residues. Trimming pared 1 base from V and 0 bases from J, leaving 6 bases between. The CDR3 region has the DNA TGTGCCAGCTCACCACAGGGAGTGAACACTGAAGCTTTCTTT. As protein: CASSPQGVNTEAFF.